The subject of this entry is one T cell receptor beta chain. The source of the sample is a study of blood T cell repertoires in COVID-19. TCRdb keeps only in-frame clones here, not all; method: immunoSEQ multiplex PCR. The sample comprises roughly 200,000 clones, 84% of which are singletons, and under 4% rests with the top ten. The germline V and J ends were trimmed by 0 bases and 0 bases, with 7 bases remaining between them. The V gene's germline CDR1 is SGDLS and CDR2 YYNGEE. There are 15 residues in the CDR3. The material sequenced was PBMCs or T cells enriched from blood (not recorded which). The chain couples TRBV9 to TRBJ1-3; no clear D gene. This sequence was found in a woman aged 25 to 45 who had been exposed to COVID-19. In DNA, the CDR3 is TGTGCCAGCAGCGTAGATCCCAGCTCTGGAAACACCATATATTTT. The encoded protein is CASSVDPSSGNTIYF.